Listed below are T cell receptor beta chains from one sample, sequenced in a study of blood T cell repertoires in COVID-19. Method: immunoSEQ multiplex PCR; TCRdb's copy keeps in-frame clones and lacks some. The table lists hundreds of thousands of clones, 85% to 90% of them singletons. The sample was peripheral blood. The receptor set was obtained from a woman aged 40 to 49 with COVID-19, enrolled during active disease. Both conserved end residues are part of each CDR3. The D gene is left open where the match is weak. Where a row states a size, it is once, few, many or the class of an expanded clone; other rows omit it.

abundance	len	j_gene	d_gene	v_gene	CDR3nt	CDR3aa
NA	16	TRBJ1-2	TRBD1	TRBV19	TGTGCCAGTAGTATGGTCGGGACAGCAACTAACTATGGCTACACCTTC	CASSMVGTATNYGYTF
once	13	TRBJ2-1	NA	TRBV19	TGTGCCAGTAGTATCTGGCGGAGGAGTGAGCAGTTCTTC	CASSIWRRSEQFF
NA	15	TRBJ2-1	TRBD2	TRBV18	TGTGCCAGCTCACTTGGACTAGCGGGAGTGAATGAGCAGTTCTTC	CASSLGLAGVNEQFF
NA	17	TRBJ2-7	TRBD2	TRBV9	TGTGCCAGCAGCGTTGGCACCAGCGGGAGAGCCTCCTACGAGCAGTACTTC	CASSVGTSGRASYEQYF
NA	17	TRBJ2-6	TRBD1	TRBV6-2/TRBV6-3	TGTGCCAGCAGCCCAGACAGGGGCCCCTCTGGGGCCAACGTCCTGACTTTC	CASSPDRGPSGANVLTF
NA	13	TRBJ1-4	TRBD1	TRBV9	TGTGCCAGCAGGGGGACAGGGGGTGAAAAACTGTTTTTT	CASRGTGGEKLFF
NA	15	TRBJ1-6	NA	TRBV27	TGTGCCAGCCGCCCCCCGGGTTCCTATAATTCACCCCTCCACTTT	CASRPPGSYNSPLHF
NA	13	TRBJ2-7	NA	TRBV6-5	TGTGCCAGCAGTTACCCGGGGAACTACGAGCAGTACTTC	CASSYPGNYEQYF
NA	17	TRBJ2-3	TRBD2	TRBV29-1	TGCAGCGTTGAAGGTGGGGGACTAGCTGCTAGCACAGATACGCAGTATTTT	CSVEGGGLAASTDTQYF
few	14	TRBJ1-5	NA	TRBV24-1	TGTGCCACCAGTGCCGGACAGTGGGAGCAGCCCCAGCATTTT	CATSAGQWEQPQHF
NA	13	TRBJ1-2	NA	TRBV28	TGTGCCAGCAGTTGGGGGGGGAACTATGGCTACACCTTC	CASSWGGNYGYTF
NA	15	TRBJ1-6	NA	TRBV27	TGTGCCAGCAGTTTAATCACAGGGAATAATTCACCCCTCCACTTT	CASSLITGNNSPLHF
NA	13	TRBJ2-7	NA	TRBV6-2/TRBV6-3	TGTGCCAGCAGTTTGAGCTTAACCTACGAGCAGTACTTC	CASSLSLTYEQYF
NA	16	TRBJ1-6	NA	TRBV28	TGTGCCAGCAGCCCCTTTGGGGCGGGGGATGGGTCACCCCTCCACTTT	CASSPFGAGDGSPLHF
NA	14	TRBJ2-3	NA	TRBV29-1	TGCAGCGTTTTCGGGGGTCAGGGTACAGATACGCAGTATTTT	CSVFGGQGTDTQYF
NA	14	TRBJ2-7	NA	TRBV9	TGTGCCAGCAGCGTAGAGTACTCTCTTATGGAGCAGTACTTC	CASSVEYSLMEQYF
NA	12	TRBJ2-2	NA	TRBV29-1	TGCAGCGGTGGATCGACGGACAGGGAGCTGTTTTTT	CSGGSTDRELFF
NA	16	TRBJ2-1	TRBD2	TRBV6-2/TRBV6-3	TGTGCCAGCAGTTCTTTAGCGGGGGGCCACCGGGATGAGCAGTTCTTC	CASSSLAGGHRDEQFF
NA	13	TRBJ1-1	NA	TRBV5-1	TGCGCCAGCAGCGGCGGGGAAAACACTGAAGCTTTCTTT	CASSGGENTEAFF
NA	19	TRBJ2-7	TRBD2	TRBV7-8	TGTGCCAGCAGCTCCCGATGGAGGCTAGCGGGAGTGAGCTCCTACGAGCAGTACTTC	CASSSRWRLAGVSSYEQYF
NA	17	TRBJ2-7	TRBD1	TRBV4-3	TGCGCCAGCAGCCAAGGCGCGGGGGACAGGGTAGACCACGAGCAGTACTTC	CASSQGAGDRVDHEQYF
NA	12	TRBJ2-7	NA	TRBV29-1	TGCAGCGTGGGGTTTGAGGGCTACGAGCAGTACTTC	CSVGFEGYEQYF
NA	13	TRBJ1-5	NA	TRBV19	TGTGCCAGTAGCCTAATTAGCAATCAGCCCCAGCATTTT	CASSLISNQPQHF
few	14	TRBJ1-1	NA	TRBV18	TGTGCCAGCTCACCCTCCAGGGTGGAGACTGAAGCTTTCTTT	CASSPSRVETEAFF
NA	15	TRBJ1-6	TRBD1	TRBV19	TGTGCCAGTGCGAACAGGGGATCCTATAATTCACCCCTCCACTTT	CASANRGSYNSPLHF
NA	14	TRBJ2-7	TRBD1	TRBV18	TGTGCCAGCTCACCATCGACAGGGGCCCACGAGCAGTACTTC	CASSPSTGAHEQYF
NA	13	TRBJ1-1	NA	TRBV30	TGTGCCTGGAGTGGACAGTTAAACACTGAAGCTTTCTTT	CAWSGQLNTEAFF
NA	16	TRBJ1-1	TRBD1	TRBV7-2	TGTGCCAGCAGCTTTATGACAGGGGGCAGGTACACTGAAGCTTTCTTT	CASSFMTGGRYTEAFF
NA	17	TRBJ2-5	TRBD2	TRBV9	TGTGCCAGCAGCGTAGATTTAGCGGGGGGGAGACAAGAGACCCAGTACTTC	CASSVDLAGGRQETQYF
NA	17	TRBJ2-2	TRBD1	TRBV5-4	TGTGCCAGCAGCTCCAATCAGGGGGCCGCGAACACCGGGGAGCTGTTTTTT	CASSSNQGAANTGELFF
NA	14	TRBJ1-3	NA	TRBV19	TGTGCCAGTAGTACAGGAAGCTCTGGAAACACCATATATTTT	CASSTGSSGNTIYF
once	15	TRBJ1-2	TRBD1	TRBV7-9	TGTGCCAGCAGCTCCTCGGGACAGGGGGATTATGGCTACACCTTC	CASSSSGQGDYGYTF
NA	15	TRBJ2-7	NA	TRBV7-2	TGTGCCAGCAGCCCCGGGACACGGGTCACCTACGAGCAGTACTTC	CASSPGTRVTYEQYF
once	16	TRBJ1-2	NA	TRBV5-1	TGCGCCAGCAGCCCTGTGGTTGGAGGGCCCTCCTATGGCTACACCTTC	CASSPVVGGPSYGYTF
NA	15	TRBJ2-3	NA	TRBV7-9	TGTGCCAGCAGCTTAGGAAGAACTAGCACAGATACGCAGTATTTT	CASSLGRTSTDTQYF
NA	14	TRBJ2-2	NA	TRBV19	TGTGCCAGTACCCCCACAGGGCCCACCGGGGAGCTGTTTTTT	CASTPTGPTGELFF
NA	18	TRBJ2-2	NA	TRBV12-5	TGTGCTAGTGGTTTGGTTCCCCGGAGCCCAAGCACCCCCGGGGAGCTGTTTTTT	CASGLVPRSPSTPGELFF
NA	16	TRBJ2-5	TRBD2	TRBV28	TGTGCCAGCAGTTTATTGGGCGGGGGTACCCAAGAGACCCAGTACTTC	CASSLLGGGTQETQYF
NA	14	TRBJ1-2	TRBD1	TRBV7-9	TGTGCCAGCAGAAACGCAGGGGGCAACTATGGCTACACCTTC	CASRNAGGNYGYTF
NA	14	TRBJ1-1	NA	TRBV5-1	TGCGCCAGCAGCTTGTCCAGTCCGCGGGAAGGAGCTTTCTTT	CASSLSSPREGAFF
NA	19	TRBJ1-4	TRBD1	TRBV5-1	TGCGCCAGCAGCTTTGGAGGGACAGGACGGGGAGCAACTAATGAAAAACTGTTTTTT	CASSFGGTGRGATNEKLFF
NA	14	TRBJ2-7	NA	TRBV18	TGTGCCAGCTCACCAATTCAGGGCAGCTACGAGCAGTACTTC	CASSPIQGSYEQYF
NA	13	TRBJ1-2	NA	TRBV7-3	TGTGCCAGCAGCCTCTCGGAGGGGTATGGCTACACCTTC	CASSLSEGYGYTF
NA	13	TRBJ2-3	TRBD2	TRBV7-2	TGTGCCAGCAACCAAGGAGTAGCGGGGACGCAGTATTTT	CASNQGVAGTQYF
NA	13	TRBJ1-2	NA	TRBV29-1	TGCAGCGCCCTGACAGCCCAAAGCTATGGCTACACCTTC	CSALTAQSYGYTF
NA	13	TRBJ1-5	NA	TRBV2	TGTGCCAGCTCGACAGAAGGTGGTCAGCCCCAGCATTTT	CASSTEGGQPQHF
NA	15	TRBJ1-5	NA	TRBV12-1	TGTGCCAGCAGCTTCGGACAGGGACGCAATCAGCCCCAGCATTTT	CASSFGQGRNQPQHF